These 30 T cell receptor beta chains share one sample of origin, sequenced in a study of T-cell reconstitution after alpha-beta-depleted transplantation in children. Unique molecular identifiers were incorporated during preparation of the TCRbeta library. TCRdb called the PCR reads again in MiXCR, with one record for every CDR3 protein. The data hold some 500,000 distinct CDR3 sequences, with 32% observed a single time. This specimen was PBMCs from the stem cell graft donor, taken from the stem cell graft. The source is a human donor who donated a stem cell graft to a child with aplastic anemia.

The chain joins TRBV12-3 or TRBV12-4 to TRBJ1-3, with TRBD1 matching 8 bases. The V and J ends lost 2 bases and 2 bases, in that order; junction bases with no gene match: 5. The CDR3 has 16 residues. This CDR3 reads CASSLWSGGTGNTIYF. The CDR3 nucleotides read TGTGCCAGCAGTTTATGGTCAGGGGGCACTGGAAACACCATATATTTT.

The gene calls are TRBV10-3 and TRBJ2-7; 9 bases are shared with TRBD1. Trimming at V came to 6 bases and at J to 5 bases, leaving 8 bases not matched to a gene. CDR3 length: 14 residues. Germline lookup yields CDR1 ENHRY and CDR2 SYGVKD. The CDR3 DNA follows: TGTGCCATCAGCACACAGGGGGCGGAGGACGAGCAGTACTTC. Encoded protein: CAISTQGAEDEQYF.

V usage is TRBV7-2 and J usage is TRBJ2-1; 9 bases agree with TRBD2. This CDR3 contains 17 residues. Germline CDR1 SGHTA, CDR2 FQGNSA. The junction had 9 bases not matched to a gene; V was cut back by 2 bases and J by 4 bases. Here the CDR3 DNA reads TGTGCCAGCAGCTTATCCCTAGGACTAGCGATGTACAATGAGCAGTTCTTC. Translating it yields CASSLSLGLAMYNEQFF.

This clonotype was seen just once. The chain carries TRBV11-2 and TRBJ1-2; D is undetermined. CDR1 and CDR2 from the germline V gene are SGHAT and FQNNGV. V was trimmed by 1 base and J by 8 bases, leaving 11 bases between them. CDR3 length equals 13 residues. The CDR3 nucleotides are TGTGCCAGCAGCTTAGGGGAAACGGGCGGCTACACCTTC. Encoded protein: CASSLGETGGYTF.

Only a few counts were recorded for this clonotype. The rearrangement uses TRBV18 and TRBJ1-1; 8 nucleotides agree with TRBD1. Germline CDR1 KGHSH, CDR2 LQKENI. The CDR3 spans 12 residues. The V segment lost 3 bases and the J segment 8 bases; nucleotides outside the gene matches: 2. The CDR3 nucleotides read TGTGCCAGCTCACCTCGGACAGGGGAAGCTTTCTTT. Encoded protein: CASSPRTGEAFF.

This clonotype was seen a few times. The J gene is TRBJ2-5, the V gene TRBV27; 11 nucleotides agree with TRBD2. Germline CDR1 is MNHEY and CDR2 is SMNVEV (reference sequence). Trimming cost V 0 bases and J 2 bases; bases outside gene matches: 8. The length of the CDR3 is 18 residues. The CDR3 nucleotides read TGTGCCAGCAGTTTATCCCAGCTAGCGGGAGGCCTACAAGAGACCCAGTACTTC. It is translated as CASSLSQLAGGLQETQYF.

This clonotype turned up a few times. CDR3 amino acids: CSARDSKGSPLHF. In DNA, the CDR3 is TGCAGTGCTAGGGACAGCAAGGGTTCACCCCTCCACTTT. The gene calls are TRBV20-1 and TRBJ1-6, with a weak D call TRBD1 (6 bases). CDR1 is DFQATT, CDR2 SNEGSKA, per germline (reference sequence). There are 13 residues in the CDR3. V lost 3 bases and J lost 9, with 12 bases in between.

This clonotype showed up many times. The chain couples TRBV5-4 to TRBJ1-1; D is undetermined. With 4 bases removed from V and 0 bases from J, the gap between germline ends came to 10 bases. The CDR3 length is 14 residues. CDR1 and CDR2 (germline): SGHNT, YYREEE (reference sequence). CDR3 amino acids: CASSPGGVNTEAFF. CDR3 sequence (DNA): TGTGCCAGCAGCCCGGGTGGAGTGAACACTGAAGCTTTCTTT.

The chain is built from TRBV27 and TRBJ2-3; unclear D gene. This CDR3 is built from 16 residues. Per germline, CDR1 MNHEY and CDR2 SMNVEV (reference sequence). V was clipped by 5 bases and J by 6 bases, with 21 bases between them. CDR3 in amino acids: CASSPRGVRHVDTQYF. For the CDR3, the DNA is TGTGCCAGCAGTCCCCGCGGAGTCCGGCACGTGGATACGCAGTATTTT.

The chain recombines TRBV5-1 with TRBJ2-1; 11 bases map to TRBD2. V shed 4 bases, J shed 6 bases, and the junction held 21 bases outside the gene matches. The CDR3 contains 20 residues. Germline V lookup: CDR1 SGHRS, CDR2 YFSETQ. CDR3 DNA: TGCGCCAGCAGCCGGCCCGCAGGGGATCGGACTAGCGGGCCTTCCAATGAGCAGTTCTTC. Its protein is CASSRPAGDRTSGPSNEQFF.

This clonotype occurred a few times. The V call is TRBV7-3, the J call TRBJ1-1; possible D gene TRBD1, 6 bases. This CDR3 is 16 amino acids long. In germline, CDR1 is SGHTA, CDR2 FQGTGA. V lost 2 bases, J lost 3 bases, and 16 bases lay in between. CDR3 DNA: TGTGCCAGCAGCTTAGGCCCGGCACAGGGCTACACTGAAGCTTTCTTT. This sequence encodes CASSLGPAQGYTEAFF.

The chain is built from TRBV5-4 and TRBJ2-1; 13 bases line up with TRBD2. Germline V gives CDR1 SGHNT, CDR2 YYREEE (reference sequence). V gave up 4 bases and J gave up 6 bases; unmatched junction bases: 4. This CDR3 has 15 amino acids. CDR3 residues: CASSATSGRTNEQFF. CDR3 DNA: TGTGCCAGCAGCGCGACTAGCGGGAGGACCAATGAGCAGTTCTTC.

There are a few counts of this clonotype. This chain joins TRBV12-3 or TRBV12-4 and TRBJ1-1; D is undetermined. The CDR3 spans 14 residues. Trimming took 6 bases from V and 4 from J, leaving 15 bases between them. The CDR3 spells CASSYSARTTEAFF. In DNA, the CDR3 is TGTGCCAGCAGCTACAGTGCGAGGACCACTGAAGCTTTCTTT.

The sample holds a few counts of this clonotype. The rearrangement links TRBV7-9 to TRBJ2-1, with no clear D. This CDR3 region has 15 residues. Germline lookup yields CDR1 SEHNR and CDR2 FQNEAQ (reference sequence). The germline V and J ends were trimmed by 6 bases and 0 bases, with 12 bases remaining between them. CDR3 residues: CASSYILSSYNEQFF. The CDR3 nucleotides are TGTGCCAGCAGTTATATTCTTAGCTCCTACAATGAGCAGTTCTTC.

The chain uses TRBV29-1 and TRBJ2-1; D might be TRBD1 or TRBD2, each matching 5 bases. Germline V gene sequence: CDR1 SQVTM, CDR2 ANQGSEA. The CDR3 is 19 residues long. V was shortened by 0 bases and J by 8 bases, with 29 bases between the two germline ends. This CDR3 reads CSVEDLRGYEVRAPDEQFF. The CDR3 DNA sequence: TGCAGCGTTGAAGATCTTCGGGGTTACGAGGTCAGGGCACCGGATGAGCAGTTCTTC.

The chain joins TRBV10-3 to TRBJ2-7; TRBD2 aligns across 12 bases. Losses at the gene ends were 0 bases for V and 4 bases for J; bases not matched to a gene: 4. CDR3 length: 16 residues. Germline loops: CDR1 ENHRY, CDR2 SYGVKD. The CDR3 sequence: CAISESTSGRRYEQYV. CDR3 sequence (DNA): TGTGCCATCAGTGAGTCAACTAGCGGGAGGCGGTACGAGCAGTACGTC.

This clonotype was detected only a few times. The chain combines TRBV11-2 with TRBJ2-3; TRBD2 agrees at 15 bases. There are 18 residues in the CDR3. Germline values: CDR1 SGHAT, CDR2 FQNNGV. The junction had 7 bases not matched to a gene; V was cut back by 5 bases and J by 1 base. CDR3 amino acids: CASSPGTSGRPGTDTQYF. CDR3 sequence (DNA): TGTGCCAGCAGCCCCGGGACTAGCGGGAGGCCGGGCACAGATACGCAGTATTTT.

This chain links TRBV5-1 with TRBJ1-3; D is ambiguous. The CDR3 is 13 amino acids. CDR1 is SGHRS and CDR2 is YFSETQ in the germline V gene. V lost 5 bases to trimming and J lost 0 bases, with 6 bases between them. In nucleotides, the CDR3 is TGCGCCAGCAGTGGGCACTCTGGAAACACCATATATTTT. Protein sequence: CASSGHSGNTIYF. Full variable domain (rest looked up from reference TRBV5-1 and TRBJ1-3): KAGVTQTPRYLIKTRGQQVTLSCSPISGHRSVSWYQQTPGQGLQFLFEYFSETQRNKGNFPGRFSGRQFSNSRSEMNVSTLELGDSALYLCASSGHSGNTIYFGEGSWLTVV.

The chain has TRBV5-6 and TRBJ1-5, with TRBD1 identical over 7 bases. The CDR3 runs to 14 residues. Looked up from germline, CDR1 is SGHDT and CDR2 is YYEEEE. The junction had 5 bases not matched to a gene; V was cut back by 5 bases and J by 3 bases. CDR3 nucleotides: TGTGCCAGCAGTTTGACAGGGAACAATCAGCCCCAGCATTTT. Its translation: CASSLTGNNQPQHF.

This chain joins TRBV18 and TRBJ2-1; weak D call: TRBD2 (5 bases). CDR1 KGHSH and CDR2 LQKENI come from the germline V gene. The CDR3 loop spans 13 amino acids. Trimming stripped 3 bases from V and 7 bases from J, with 10 bases between. The DNA for the CDR3 is TGTGCCAGCTCACCGCTAGCTGGTAATGAGCAGTTCTTC. Translating gives CASSPLAGNEQFF.

This clonotype was seen a single time. J is TRBJ2-1 and V is TRBV19; TRBD2 matches at 13 bases. CDR1 and CDR2 (germline): LNHDA, SQIVND (reference sequence). V shed 5 bases, J shed 10 bases, and the junction held 8 bases outside the gene matches. This CDR3 comprises 15 residues. The CDR3 loop reads CASSARLAGGREQFF. CDR3 in DNA: TGTGCCAGTAGTGCTAGACTAGCGGGAGGACGGGAGCAGTTCTTC.

The chain is built from TRBV10-3 and TRBJ1-1; 9 bases are a match to TRBD1. The V gene's germline CDR1 is ENHRY and CDR2 SYGVKD. J lost 0 bases, V lost 6 bases, and 2 bases had no gene match. The CDR3 sequence is 14 residues long. Written as DNA, the CDR3 is TGTGCCATCAGCAGGACAGGGGTGAACACTGAAGCTTTCTTT. Translating it yields CAISRTGVNTEAFF.

This clonotype was recorded a few times. This chain's CDR3 is CSVREGHNNYGYTF. The CDR3 DNA reads as TGCAGCGTCCGAGAGGGACATAATAACTATGGCTACACCTTC. The J gene is TRBJ1-2, the V gene TRBV29-1, with D possibly matching TRBD1 (6 bases). Trimming took 6 bases from V and 1 from J, leaving 15 bases between them. The CDR3 runs to 14 residues. CDR1 and CDR2 (germline): SQVTM, ANQGSEA.

This chain connects TRBV7-3 to TRBJ2-3, with a weak D call TRBD2 (5 bases). This CDR3 has 14 amino acids. Looked up from germline, CDR1 is SGHTA and CDR2 is FQGTGA. V dropped 4 bases and J dropped 5 bases, with 13 bases sitting between them. DNA of the CDR3: TGTGCCAGCAGCTCTACCGGGGAGATAGATACGCAGTATTTT. This encodes CASSSTGEIDTQYF. Full variable domain (missing parts from reference TRBV7-3 and TRBJ2-3): GAGVSQTPSNKVTEKGKYVELRCDPISGHTALYWYRQSLGQGPEFLIYFQGTGAADDSGLPNDRFFAVRPEGSVSTLKIQRTERGDSAVYLCASSSTGEIDTQYFGPGTRLTVL.

The chain is built from TRBV9 and TRBJ2-3, with 8 bases lining up with TRBD2. V trimming: 7 bases; J trimming: 3 bases; junction bases outside the gene matches: 4. The CDR3 sequence is 13 residues long. CDR1 and CDR2 (germline): SGDLS, YYNGEE. The CDR3 loop reads CASQREWTDTQYF. For the CDR3, the DNA is TGTGCCAGCCAGCGGGAGTGGACAGATACGCAGTATTTT.

The chain has TRBV9 and TRBJ1-5, with D possibly being TRBD1 (6 bases). The CDR3 runs to 15 residues. Trimming removed 0 bases from V and 3 bases from J, with 10 bases in between. Germline values: CDR1 SGDLS, CDR2 YYNGEE. The CDR3 region is CASSVEGGDNQPQHF. In nucleotides, the CDR3 is TGTGCCAGCAGCGTAGAGGGGGGGGACAATCAGCCCCAGCATTTT.

This clonotype occurred a few times. The gene calls are TRBV20-1 and TRBJ2-1, with 10 bases fitting TRBD2. J was trimmed by 4 bases and V by 0 bases; bases with no gene match: 9. Germline CDR1 reads DFQATT; CDR2 reads SNEGSKA (reference sequence). The CDR3 contains 17 residues. DNA for the CDR3: TGCAGTGCTAGAGATTGGGCTAGCGGGAGTAATTACAATGAGCAGTTCTTC. It codes for CSARDWASGSNYNEQFF.

The table lists this clonotype with a few counts. This chain uses TRBV7-2 with TRBJ2-3, with D possibly matching TRBD1 (5 bases). Germline values: CDR1 SGHTA, CDR2 FQGNSA. V shed 8 bases and J shed 4 bases, with 10 bases lying between them. The length of the CDR3 is 12 residues. CDR3: CASGRGADTQYF. The CDR3 nucleotides read TGTGCCAGCGGAAGGGGCGCAGATACGCAGTATTTT.

This clonotype was detected a few times. The rearrangement joins TRBV24-1 to TRBJ2-1; TRBD2 agrees at 8 bases. V lost 6 bases to trimming and J lost 9 bases; unmatched junction nucleotides: 12. This CDR3 has 15 amino acids. Germline V gene data show CDR1 as KGHDR and CDR2 as SFDVKD. The CDR3 protein is CATSPGTSLPFEQFF. The CDR3 DNA is TGTGCCACCAGTCCCGGGACTAGTCTCCCGTTTGAGCAGTTCTTC.

CDR3 residues: CASSLSGGGGNEQFF. CDR3 in DNA: TGTGCCAGCAGCTTAAGCGGGGGGGGCGGAAATGAGCAGTTCTTC. This rearrangement joins TRBV7-2 to TRBJ2-1; 10 bases match TRBD2. With V trimmed by 2 bases and J by 7 bases, 5 bases remained unmatched. Germline assignment: CDR1 SGHTA and CDR2 FQGNSA. This CDR3 comprises 15 residues.